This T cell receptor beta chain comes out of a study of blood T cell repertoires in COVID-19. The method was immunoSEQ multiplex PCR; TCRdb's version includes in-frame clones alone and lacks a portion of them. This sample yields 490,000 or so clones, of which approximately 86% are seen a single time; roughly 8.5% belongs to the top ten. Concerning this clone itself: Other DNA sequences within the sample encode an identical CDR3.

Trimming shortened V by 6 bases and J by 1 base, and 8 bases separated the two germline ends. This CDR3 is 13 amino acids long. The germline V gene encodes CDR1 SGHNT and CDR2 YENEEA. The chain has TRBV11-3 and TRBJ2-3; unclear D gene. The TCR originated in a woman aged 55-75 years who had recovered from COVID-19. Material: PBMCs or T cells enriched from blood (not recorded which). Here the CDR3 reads CASSSRGTDTQYF. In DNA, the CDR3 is TGTGCCAGCAGTTCCCGGGGCACAGATACGCAGTATTTT.